Sequencing of this T cell receptor beta chain was carried out in a study of blood T cells in healthy people across ages. Points from the study as a whole: Diversity was higher, and naive CD4+ cells more numerous, in long-lived donors than in aged donors.

This clonotype was seen many times. Antigen: not known. The authors ran a second PCR of about 7 to 11 cycles using a sample-barcoded 5' primer and a J-beta primer mix. Each CDR3 protein gets one entry after TCRdb re-called the 5' RACE reads with MiXCR. The table records about 900,000 distinct CDR3 sequences, roughly 52% of them present only once. Germline assignment: CDR1 LGHNA and CDR2 YSLEER. This CDR3 contains 17 residues. V dropped 0 bases and J dropped 8; count of bases not matched to a gene: 11. The J gene is TRBJ2-1, the V gene TRBV4-3, with TRBD2 matching 9 bases. Sequencing input: blood. This TCR was recovered from a man aged 30-40 years in good health. As DNA, the CDR3 is TGCGCCAGCAGCCAAGAAGCGCGGGGGGGCCCTAAGTATGAGCAGTTCTTC. Protein product: CASSQEARGGPKYEQFF.